This TCR beta chain was observed in a study of blood T cell repertoires in COVID-19. Overall study: Acute and convalescent COVID-19 specimens originated in the United States, Italy and Spain.

In the original analysis: Amplification from reference gene primers served as the basis for estimated nucleated cell counts. Some clones are missing from TCRdb's copy, which holds only in-frame ones; the method was immunoSEQ multiplex PCR. Clone size and the V and J calls come from that table; the DNA yielded D and trimming. The sample holds about 59,000 clones, around 79% seen once. Germline-derived CDR1 and CDR2 are SGHVS and FQNEAQ. V lost 6 bases to trimming and J lost 2 bases; unmatched junction nucleotides: 4. The CDR3 runs to 13 residues. This clone showed up just once. The genes are TRBV7-8 and TRBJ2-7; TRBD2 matches at 7 bases. Source material: peripheral blood. This TCR was recovered from a woman in her seventies with acute or convalescent COVID-19. For the CDR3, the DNA is TGTGCCAGCAGTTGGGGGGGGGCCTACGAGCAGTACTTC. This translates into CASSWGGAYEQYF.